This T cell receptor beta chain was sequenced in a study of T-cell memory formation after mild COVID-19. Germline values: CDR1 DFQATT, CDR2 SNEGSKA (reference sequence). The trim removed 5 bases at V and 2 bases at J, leaving 4 bases unmatched. This CDR3 region has 13 residues. TCRdb used MiXCR to reprocess the 5' RACE reads, holding one entry per CDR3 protein. The sample holds about 400,000 distinct CDR3 sequences, approximately 15% seen once. The sample comprised PBMCs or a T cell subset sorted from them (not recorded which). V usage is TRBV20-1 and J usage is TRBJ2-5, with TRBD1 identical over 8 bases. The source of this sequence is a man aged 18-30 years who had mild COVID-19 (a few samples of this study predate the infection). Cell type and time point are not known. The CDR3: CSAHRTGQETQYF. Here the CDR3 DNA reads TGCAGTGCTCATCGGACAGGGCAAGAGACCCAGTACTTC.